The sequence of this T cell receptor beta chain was determined in a study of T cell repertoires in cytomegalovirus infection. Study-level findings and limits: Pooled public TCR beta family frequency picked out CMV carriers with the relevant HLA.

TCRdb re-called the reads with MiXCR, one entry per CDR3 protein. Here the sample spans 300,000 to 400,000 distinct CDR3 sequences, about a sixth being singletons. CDR3 size: 13 residues. CDR1 is LNHDA and CDR2 is SQIVND in the germline V gene (reference sequence). Trimming took 5 bases from V and 6 from J, leaving 13 bases between them. About this clonotype: Its antigen is unidentified.

The clonotype comes from a human donor in good health (CMV status not recorded). Some clones in this sample may be carry-over from other donors' samples. The V and J genes are TRBV19 and TRBJ1-2; D call uncertain. Sequencing was done on a sample of PBMCs. The CDR3 here is CASSPGRSDGYTF. The CDR3 bases are TGTGCCAGTAGTCCCGGAAGGTCGGATGGCTACACCTTC.